The text below deals with one TCR beta chain. The record originates from a study of glioma-infiltrating T cells after dendritic cell vaccination. Across the study: Treatment, given 2003 to 2012, was autologous tumor lysate-pulsed dendritic cell vaccination.

Profiled with immunoSEQ multiplex PCR; TCRdb holds only in-frame clones, not every one. The table lists about 96,000 clones, about four fifths of them singletons. This sequence was found in a human donor with glioblastoma. Sequenced here: blood, sampled before dendritic cell vaccination.

The chain's CDR3 is CASKVEGPNTEAFF. The CDR3 bases are TGTGCCAGTAAGGTGGAGGGGCCGAACACTGAAGCTTTCTTT. The chain uses TRBV19 and TRBJ1-1; TRBD1 is a possible D gene (5 bases). The CDR3 runs 14 residues. CDR1 and CDR2 (germline): LNHDA, SQIVND (reference sequence). V lost 7 bases and J 1 base, leaving 13 bases between the germline ends.